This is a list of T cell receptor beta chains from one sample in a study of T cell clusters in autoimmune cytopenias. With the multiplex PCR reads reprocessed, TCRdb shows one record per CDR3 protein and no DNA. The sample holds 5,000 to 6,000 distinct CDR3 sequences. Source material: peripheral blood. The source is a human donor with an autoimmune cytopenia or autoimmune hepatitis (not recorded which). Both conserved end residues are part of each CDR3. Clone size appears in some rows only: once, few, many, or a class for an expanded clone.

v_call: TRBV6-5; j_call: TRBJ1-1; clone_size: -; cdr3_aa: CARIMLGAGGIRDTEAFF
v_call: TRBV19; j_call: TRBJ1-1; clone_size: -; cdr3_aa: CASSTSQGQRYTEAFF
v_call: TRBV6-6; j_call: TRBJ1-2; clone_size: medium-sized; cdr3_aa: CASSYSPTGGASQSNYGYTF
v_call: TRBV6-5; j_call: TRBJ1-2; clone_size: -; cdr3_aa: CASSSLRDSYGYTF
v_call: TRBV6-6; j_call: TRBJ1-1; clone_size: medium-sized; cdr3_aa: CASTLTGSSNTEAFF
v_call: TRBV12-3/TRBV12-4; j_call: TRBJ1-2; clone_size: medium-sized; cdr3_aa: CASRHRGDYGYTF
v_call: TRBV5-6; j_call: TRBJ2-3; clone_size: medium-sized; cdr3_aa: CASSLGADTQYF
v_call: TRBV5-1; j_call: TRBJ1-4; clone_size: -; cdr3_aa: CASSTTGRNEKLFF
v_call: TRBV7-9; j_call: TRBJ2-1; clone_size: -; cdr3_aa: CASSFSGGDDEQFF
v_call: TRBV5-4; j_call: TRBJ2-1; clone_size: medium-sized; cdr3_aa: CASSLDVGSYNEQFF
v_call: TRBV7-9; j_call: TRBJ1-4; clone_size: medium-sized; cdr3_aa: CASSQTQGIYEKLFF
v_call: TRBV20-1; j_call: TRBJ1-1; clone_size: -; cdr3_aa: CSARDHRENTEAFF
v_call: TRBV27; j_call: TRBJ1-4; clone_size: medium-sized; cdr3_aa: CASSLNWPPLNEKLFF
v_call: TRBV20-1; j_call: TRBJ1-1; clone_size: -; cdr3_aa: CSASFREFEAFF